Below, 26 T cell receptor beta chains from the same sample are listed, as sequenced in a study of T cells after yellow fever vaccination. MiXCR, run by TCRdb on the 5' RACE reads, gives a single entry per CDR3 protein. The table lists over 250,000 distinct CDR3 sequences, around 4.9% of them singletons. This specimen consisted of CD4+ T cells sorted from PBMCs, obtained on the day of the yellow fever booster vaccination. The receptors were gathered from a man between 18 and 29 years old who received the YFV17D yellow fever vaccine.

The genes are TRBV9 and TRBJ2-3; no firm D call. V lost 0 bases, J lost 3 bases, and 14 bases lay in between. The germline V gene encodes CDR1 SGDLS and CDR2 YYNGEE. The CDR3 contains 16 residues. This CDR3 is CASSVEVWVGTDTQYF. For the CDR3, the DNA is TGTGCCAGCAGCGTAGAGGTCTGGGTAGGTACAGATACGCAGTATTTT.

This clonotype has only a few counts. The chain is built from TRBV7-8 and TRBJ1-5; no clear D gene. V was cut by 1 base and J by 5 bases, with 21 bases left in between. This CDR3 has 18 amino acids. The germline V gene encodes CDR1 SGHVS and CDR2 FQNEAQ. CDR3 nucleotides: TGTGCCAGCAGCTTAGATCCGGGCGTGGGGAAATATTATCAGCCCCAGCATTTT. This translates into CASSLDPGVGKYYQPQHF.

This clonotype was seen many times. V and J are TRBV6-5 and TRBJ2-1, with D tentatively TRBD1 (7 bases). Trimming pared 8 bases from V and 0 bases from J, leaving 11 bases between. Germline-derived CDR1 and CDR2 are MNHEY and SVGAGI. The CDR3 consists of 14 residues. For the CDR3, the DNA is TGTGCCAGCGGGCGGGACAGCTCCTACAATGAGCAGTTCTTC. Translated, it gives CASGRDSSYNEQFF.

This clonotype was detected ten times or more. The chain carries TRBV7-8 and TRBJ2-7, with D possibly matching TRBD1 (5 bases). V was trimmed by 3 bases and J by 0 bases, leaving 9 bases between them. The CDR3 contains 14 residues. Germline lookup yields CDR1 SGHVS and CDR2 FQNEAQ. Here the CDR3 DNA reads TGTGCCAGCAGCTTGATAGACAGCTCCTACGAGCAGTACGTC. Protein sequence: CASSLIDSSYEQYV.

This clonotype was counted only a few times. CDR3 loop: CASRPSGGATDTQYF. For the CDR3, the DNA is TGTGCCAGCAGGCCTAGCGGGGGGGCAACAGATACGCAGTATTTT. This chain joins TRBV7-2 and TRBJ2-3; 12 bases align to TRBD2. The germline V gene encodes CDR1 SGHTA and CDR2 FQGNSA. With V trimmed by 6 bases and J by 3 bases, 4 bases remained unmatched. This CDR3 is 15 amino acids long.

The rearrangement joins TRBV28 to TRBJ2-3; tentatively, D is TRBD1 (5 bases). Looked up from germline, CDR1 is MDHEN and CDR2 is SYDVKM. This CDR3 region has 15 residues. The V and J ends lost 6 bases and 0 bases respectively, with 13 bases between them. The CDR3 spells CASSQARVSTDTQYF. CDR3 nucleotides: TGTGCCAGCAGCCAAGCCAGGGTTAGCACAGATACGCAGTATTTT.

This clonotype was picked up a small number of times. This chain joins TRBV7-8 and TRBJ2-1, with D uncertain. V shed 7 bases and J shed 5 bases, with 18 bases lying between them. The CDR3 sequence is 15 residues long. Germline V gene data show CDR1 as SGHVS and CDR2 as FQNEAQ. The DNA for the CDR3 is TGTGCCAGCAAAACCTTCCCGACGATGGACAATGAGCAGTTCTTC. Translated, it gives CASKTFPTMDNEQFF.

The chain employs TRBV12-3 or TRBV12-4 and TRBJ2-7; D tentatively reads TRBD1 or TRBD2 (5 bases each). The length of the CDR3 is 16 residues. Deletions cut 5 bases from V and 2 bases from J, with 19 bases between. In DNA form, the CDR3 reads TGTGCCAGCAGTCTGCAGGGTTTTGGAGGTCCCTACGAGCAGTACTTC. The encoded protein is CASSLQGFGGPYEQYF.

This clonotype was detected only a few times. The chain uses TRBV29-1 and TRBJ1-1; perhaps TRBD1 as D (6 bases). Germline lookup yields CDR1 SQVTM and CDR2 ANQGSEA. The CDR3 sequence is 10 residues long. CDR3 DNA: TGCAGGAGGGGGGGCACTGAAGCTTTCTTT. It specifies CRRGGTEAFF.

This clonotype came up many times. The rearrangement links TRBV7-9 to TRBJ1-2, with D possibly matching TRBD1 (6 bases). V gave up 0 bases and J gave up 6 bases, with 17 bases separating them. The V gene's germline CDR1 is SEHNR and CDR2 FQNEAQ (reference sequence). The CDR3 length is 16 residues. The CDR3 is CASSLAAEGGRNGYTF. DNA of the CDR3: TGTGCCAGCAGCTTAGCCGCGGAGGGGGGGCGAAATGGCTACACCTTC.

The chain couples TRBV20-1 to TRBJ1-6; D is undetermined. V was trimmed by 6 bases and J by 7 bases, leaving 10 bases between them. This CDR3 has 12 amino acids. CDR1 is DFQATT and CDR2 is SNEGSKA in the germline V gene (reference sequence). In DNA form, the CDR3 reads TGCAGTGCGCCAGACGGCAATTCACCCCTCCACTTT. Encoded protein: CSAPDGNSPLHF.

The chain joins TRBV11-2 to TRBJ1-1, with a possible D match to TRBD1 (5 bases). There are 13 residues in the CDR3. The germline V gene has CDR1 SGHAT and CDR2 FQNNGV. Trimming removed 1 base at V and 7 bases at J, with 10 bases between. The CDR3 DNA is TGTGCCAGCAGCTTAGGGGGCGGAGTTGAAGCTTTCTTT. It encodes CASSLGGGVEAFF.

This clonotype was observed a few times. This chain links TRBV20-1 with TRBJ2-1; 8 nucleotides match TRBD2. CDR3 length equals 13 residues. The V gene's germline CDR1 is DFQATT and CDR2 SNEGSKA (reference sequence). Trimming at V came to 6 bases and at J to 6 bases, leaving 7 bases not matched to a gene. CDR3 sequence (DNA): TGCAGTGCCACTAGCGGAACCCTCAATGAGCAGTTCTTC. Translating it yields CSATSGTLNEQFF.

The chain is built from TRBV18 and TRBJ2-1; D perhaps matches TRBD1 (6 bases). The germline V and J ends were trimmed by 6 bases and 1 base, with 16 bases remaining between them. CDR1 is KGHSH and CDR2 is LQKENI in the germline V gene. This CDR3 spans 16 amino acids. CDR3 residues: CASSLAGQPSYNEQFF. DNA of the CDR3: TGTGCCAGCTCGCTGGCAGGACAGCCGTCCTACAATGAGCAGTTCTTC.

This clonotype was detected a few times. The CDR3 DNA sequence: TGTGCCAGCAGTTTGAGCGGGGGGTCAGCCAAAAACATTCAGTACTTC. Translation gives CASSLSGGSAKNIQYF. The chain carries TRBV12-3 or TRBV12-4 and TRBJ2-4, with TRBD2 matching over 9 bases. CDR3 length: 16 amino acids. V trimming: 3 bases; J trimming: 0 bases; junction bases outside the gene matches: 3.

This clonotype was seen a few times. The chain carries TRBV3-1 and TRBJ2-1, with 7 bases fitting TRBD1. The CDR3 length is 15 residues. Per the germline V gene, CDR1 is LGHDT and CDR2 is YNNKEL (reference sequence). V lost 4 bases and J lost 8; bases outside the gene matches: 11. This CDR3 reads CASSPGTATSHEQFF. The CDR3 nucleotides are TGTGCCAGCAGCCCCGGGACAGCAACGTCCCATGAGCAGTTCTTC.

This clonotype was counted a few times. The CDR3 DNA follows: TGTGCCAGCAGCGTAGCTTGGGAGAACACTGAAGCTTTCTTT. Translation gives CASSVAWENTEAFF. This sequence joins TRBV9 and TRBJ1-1; D uncertain. CDR3 length equals 14 residues. V was cut by 0 bases and J by 1 base, with 7 bases left in between. CDR1 is SGDLS and CDR2 is YYNGEE in the germline V gene.

The V and J genes are TRBV19 and TRBJ2-1; unclear D gene. Deletions cut 5 bases from V and 6 bases from J, with 11 bases between. The CDR3 runs 13 residues. Germline V gene lookup returns CDR1 LNHDA and CDR2 SQIVND (reference sequence). The CDR3, as DNA: TGTGCCAGTAGTTTCGGGTTGCCCAATGAGCAGTTCTTC. Residues: CASSFGLPNEQFF.

This clonotype was recorded many times. This rearrangement joins TRBV20-1 to TRBJ2-3; the match to TRBD2 covers 7 bases. Germline CDR1 reads DFQATT; CDR2 reads SNEGSKA (reference sequence). This CDR3 has 12 residues. CDR3 in DNA: TGCACTGGGGGGGGAGGTTCGGATACGCAGTATTTT. This codes for CTGGGGSDTQYF.

This chain links TRBV6-5 with TRBJ1-4, with 11 bases lining up with TRBD1. Per the germline V gene, CDR1 is MNHEY and CDR2 is SVGAGI. The CDR3 is 15 residues long. V was pared by 5 bases and J by 10 bases, with 9 bases of the junction left unmatched. This chain's CDR3 is CASSPRTGGRGKLFF. In nucleotides, the CDR3 is TGTGCCAGCAGTCCCCGGACAGGGGGCCGGGGAAAACTGTTTTTT.

This clonotype was counted only a few times. J is TRBJ1-1 and V is TRBV3-1, with D possibly being TRBD1 (6 bases). Per germline, CDR1 LGHDT and CDR2 YNNKEL (reference sequence). V lost 11 bases to trimming and J lost 5 bases, with 15 bases between them. The CDR3 covers 12 residues. In DNA form, the CDR3 reads TGTGCCGCAGCGGGGGCGCTTACTGAAGCTTTCTTT. Its translation: CAAAGALTEAFF. Combining the CDR3 with reference TRBV3-1 and TRBJ1-1 gives the whole variable domain DTAVSQTPKYLVTQMGNDKSIKCEQNLGHDTMYWYKQDSKKFLKIMFSYNNKELIINETVPNRFSPKSPDKAHLNLHINSLELGDSAVYFCAAAGALTEAFFGQGTRLTVV.

In its sample, this clonotype was seen a few times. The rearrangement joins TRBV20-1 to TRBJ2-5, with D perhaps matching TRBD1 (7 bases). This CDR3 spans 13 amino acids. Germline lookup yields CDR1 DFQATT and CDR2 SNEGSKA (reference sequence). Trimming shortened V by 6 bases and J by 5 bases, and 16 bases separated the two germline ends. The CDR3 nucleotides read TGCAGTGCACCCGTCAGGGGGGTGGAGACCCAGTACTTC. Its protein product is CSAPVRGVETQYF.

The table lists this clonotype with a few counts. The rearrangement joins TRBV7-8 to TRBJ2-1; D is undetermined. The CDR3 is 15 residues long. V was cut by 5 bases and J by 2 bases, with 13 bases left in between. Germline loops: CDR1 SGHVS, CDR2 FQNEAQ. CDR3 amino acids: CASSRTGLTYNEQFF. The CDR3 DNA reads TGTGCCAGCAGCCGGACGGGCCTTACCTACAATGAGCAGTTCTTC.

This clonotype was counted only a few times. The chain uses TRBV14 and TRBJ2-6; D gene unclear. The CDR3 has 14 amino acids. V was pared by 0 bases and J by 4 bases, with 4 bases between. Germline lookup yields CDR1 SGHDN and CDR2 FVKESK. CDR3 residues: CASSQDLGANVLTF. The DNA for the CDR3 is TGTGCCAGCAGCCAAGATTTAGGGGCCAACGTCCTGACTTTC. Supplemented by reference TRBV14 and TRBJ2-6, the full variable domain reads EAGVTQFPSHSVIEKGQTVTLRCDPISGHDNLYWYRRVMGKEIKFLLHFVKESKQDESGMPNNRFLAERTGGTYSTLKVQPAELEDSGVYFCASSQDLGANVLTFGAGSRLTVL.

This clonotype was seen only a few times. The chain recombines TRBV3-1 with TRBJ1-1; D not resolved. This CDR3 is built from 15 residues. The V and J ends lost 2 bases and 1 base respectively, with 11 bases between them. CDR1 and CDR2 from the germline V gene are LGHDT and YNNKEL (reference sequence). The CDR3 bases are TGTGCCAGCAGCCAAACGGGGTTGGGGAACACTGAAGCTTTCTTT. It yields the protein CASSQTGLGNTEAFF.

Many counts were recorded for this clonotype. The chain joins TRBV15 to TRBJ2-2; no reliable D call. The CDR3 extends over 11 amino acids. Trimming left V 6 bases short and J 5 bases short, with 4 bases between. Germline-derived CDR1 and CDR2 are LNHNV and YYDKDF (reference sequence). The CDR3 bases are TGTGCCACCAGTGAGACCGGGGAGCTGTTTTTT. Protein product: CATSETGELFF.